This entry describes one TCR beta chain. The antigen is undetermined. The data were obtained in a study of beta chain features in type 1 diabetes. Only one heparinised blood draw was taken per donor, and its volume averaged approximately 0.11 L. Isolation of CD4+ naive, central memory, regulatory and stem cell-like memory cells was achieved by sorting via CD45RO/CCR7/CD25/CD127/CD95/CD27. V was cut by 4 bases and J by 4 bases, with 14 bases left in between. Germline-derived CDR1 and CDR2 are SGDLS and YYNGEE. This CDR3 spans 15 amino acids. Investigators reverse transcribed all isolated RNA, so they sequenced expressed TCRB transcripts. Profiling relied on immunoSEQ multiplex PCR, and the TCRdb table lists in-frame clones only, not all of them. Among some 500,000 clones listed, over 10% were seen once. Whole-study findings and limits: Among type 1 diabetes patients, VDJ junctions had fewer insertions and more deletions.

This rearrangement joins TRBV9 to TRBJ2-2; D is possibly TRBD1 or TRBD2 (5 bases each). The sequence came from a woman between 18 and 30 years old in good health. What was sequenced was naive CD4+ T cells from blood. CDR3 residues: CASSFSGTFTGELFF. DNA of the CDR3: TGTGCCAGCAGCTTCTCCGGGACCTTCACCGGGGAGCTGTTTTTT.